The T cell receptor beta chain under discussion was sequenced for a study of cytomegalovirus exposure and HLA in healthy donors. The PCR had 60 Vbeta and 13 Jbeta primers. Measured with immunoSEQ multiplex PCR; TCRdb has only the in-frame clones, and not every one. The repertoire has over 150,000 clones, about 80% of them found once; the top ten carry 4.8%. This receptor was taken from a man between 18 and 29 years old in good health and CMV-seronegative. Sequenced input: PBMCs.

CDR3 sequence: CASSLGQGEREKLFF. The CDR3 region has the DNA TGTGCCAGCAGCTTAGGCCAGGGTGAGAGGGAAAAACTGTTTTTT. The rearrangement uses TRBV7-9 and TRBJ1-4; D possibly corresponds to TRBD1 (5 bases). The CDR3 has 15 residues. The V end was cut by 1 base, the J end by 8 bases, with 14 bases between. Germline CDR1 SEHNR, CDR2 FQNEAQ (reference sequence).